Each of the 23 T cell receptor beta chains below was sequenced from the same sample in a study of blood T cell repertoires in COVID-19 (TCRdb year 2020). Library method: the immunoSEQ multiplex PCR assay. Drawn from immuneACCESS, this table holds only the in-frame rearrangements with V and J called that TCRdb kept. Clones are partly lost; checked studies trace under half to an unresolved V gene and leave the rest unexplained. This sample holds about 150,000 clones; about 88% were observed only once. The biggest ten clones account for roughly 2.6% of the sample. The sample comprised peripheral blood. These receptors came from a human donor with acute or convalescent COVID-19. The donor label of this sample is uncertain.

The chain is built from TRBV28 and TRBJ1-2, with 7 positions matching TRBD1. The CDR3 is made up of 13 amino acids. With V trimmed by 6 bases and J by 3 bases, 4 bases remained unmatched. Germline values: CDR1 MDHEN, CDR2 SYDVKM. DNA for the CDR3: TGTGCCAGCAGCCGCACAGGGGACTATGGCTACACCTTC. Protein product: CASSRTGDYGYTF.

This clone was picked up a small number of times. Here the CDR3 reads CSGGQGHGELFF. The CDR3, as DNA: TGCAGCGGCGGACAGGGCCACGGGGAGCTGTTTTTT. V and J are TRBV29-1 and TRBJ2-2; 8 positions match TRBD1. Germline-derived CDR1 and CDR2 are SQVTM and ANQGSEA. V gave up 7 bases and J gave up 7 bases; unmatched junction bases: 5. This CDR3 contains 12 residues.

The chain combines TRBV5-8 with TRBJ1-2, with a possible D match to TRBD1 (6 bases). V dropped 7 bases and J dropped 3 bases, with 19 bases sitting between them. This CDR3 comprises 15 residues. Germline CDR1 is SGHTS and CDR2 is YDEGEE. The CDR3 DNA reads as TGTGCCAGCGGGACGGTGGGGGCCGAACACTATGGCTACACCTTC. This encodes CASGTVGAEHYGYTF.

V is TRBV6-1 and J is TRBJ1-2; tentative D call: TRBD1 (5 bases). Germline CDR1 MNHNS, CDR2 SASEGT. Trimming shortened V by 1 base and J by 7 bases, and 13 bases separated the two germline ends. The length of the CDR3 is 14 residues. CDR3 nucleotides: TGTGCCAGCAGTGAAGTGGGAGGGGCGGGTGGCTACACCTTC. It codes for CASSEVGGAGGYTF.

The rearrangement uses TRBV27 and TRBJ1-5, with a tentative D call TRBD1 (5 bases). Deletions cut 3 bases from V and 0 bases from J, with 9 bases between. The length of the CDR3 is 15 residues. Germline CDR1 reads MNHEY; CDR2 reads SMNVEV (reference sequence). The DNA for the CDR3 is TGTGCCAGCAGTTTCCAAGGGGATAGCAATCAGCCCCAGCATTTT. It yields the protein CASSFQGDSNQPQHF.

The CDR3 loop is CASSSPGFTDTQYF. In nucleotides, the CDR3 is TGTGCCAGCAGCAGTCCAGGGTTCACAGATACGCAGTATTTT. The chain employs TRBV9 and TRBJ2-3; tentative D call: TRBD1 (5 bases). Per the germline V gene, CDR1 is SGDLS and CDR2 is YYNGEE. The CDR3 totals 14 residues. Trimming removed 4 bases at V and 2 bases at J, with 11 bases between.

This clone was seen only a few times. The chain has TRBV6-6 and TRBJ1-3; 7 bases are a match to TRBD1. CDR1 is MNHNY and CDR2 is SVGAGI in the germline V gene (reference sequence). The CDR3 is 15 residues long. The V segment lost 6 bases and the J segment 0 bases; nucleotides outside the gene matches: 5. The CDR3 loop is CASSPGQYSGNTIYF. Here the CDR3 DNA reads TGTGCCAGCAGCCCGGGACAGTACTCTGGAAACACCATATATTTT.

This clone was counted a single time. V gene TRBV7-3 combines with J gene TRBJ2-3, with 8 bases lining up with TRBD2. Looked up from germline, CDR1 is SGHTA and CDR2 is FQGTGA. This CDR3 is built from 14 residues. Germline trimming cut 2 bases from V and 5 bases from J; bases unmatched to any gene: 3. This chain's CDR3 is CASSLYGREDTQYF. For the CDR3, the DNA is TGTGCCAGCAGCTTATACGGGAGGGAAGATACGCAGTATTTT.

This chain connects TRBV11-2 to TRBJ2-7; D is unclear. V was cut by 3 bases and J by 0 bases, with 9 bases left in between. From germline, CDR1 is SGHAT and CDR2 FQNNGV. CDR3 length: 14 amino acids. The CDR3 DNA reads as TGTGCCAGCAGCTTTGCAACAGACTCCTACGAGCAGTACGTC. Protein product: CASSFATDSYEQYV.

The CDR3 reads CASSQGKVDSYGYTF. The CDR3 DNA reads TGTGCCAGCAGCCAAGGAAAGGTAGACAGCTATGGCTACACCTTC. The rearrangement uses TRBV3-1 (or the pseudogene TRBV3-2) and TRBJ1-2; the D gene is possibly TRBD1 (5 bases). V was pared by 1 base and J by 4 bases, with 13 bases between. The germline V gene has CDR1 LGHDT and CDR2 YNNKEL (reference sequence). This CDR3 spans 15 amino acids.

The rearrangement joins TRBV19 to TRBJ1-1; 7 positions agree with TRBD1. Germline CDR1 and CDR2: LNHDA and SQIVND (reference sequence). V lost 3 bases and J lost 8; bases outside the gene matches: 12. The CDR3 runs 15 residues. CDR3 sequence reads: CASSMSWTGEKEAFF. The CDR3 DNA reads TGTGCCAGTAGTATGAGCTGGACAGGAGAGAAAGAAGCTTTCTTT.

This rearrangement joins TRBV7-9 to TRBJ1-3, with a possible D match to TRBD1 (6 bases). This CDR3 has 16 residues. Germline V gene data show CDR1 as SEHNR and CDR2 as FQNEAQ (reference sequence). Trimming shortened V by 8 bases and J by 0 bases, and 17 bases separated the two germline ends. The CDR3 spells CASPTRGGFSGNTIYF. For the CDR3, the DNA is TGTGCCAGCCCCACGAGGGGGGGCTTCTCTGGAAACACCATATATTTT.

The rearrangement links TRBV5-4 to TRBJ1-2, with D perhaps matching TRBD1 (5 bases). Trimming took off 4 bases at V and 8 bases at J, with 15 bases between the two ends. The CDR3 is 13 residues long. CDR1 SGHNT and CDR2 YYREEE come from the germline V gene (reference sequence). The CDR3 DNA reads TGTGCCAGCAGCCGCACAGGCTCCCAGGGCTACACCTTC. Amino acid sequence: CASSRTGSQGYTF.

V and J are TRBV11-3 and TRBJ1-1, with 9 bases lining up with TRBD1. The germline gives CDR1 SGHNT, CDR2 YENEEA. Trimming cost V 1 base and J 3 bases; bases outside gene matches: 3. This CDR3 has 15 residues. The CDR3 sequence: CASSLGGQGHTEAFF. For the CDR3, the DNA is TGTGCCAGCAGCTTAGGCGGACAGGGGCACACTGAAGCTTTCTTT.

The chain is built from TRBV11-3 and TRBJ2-1, with 8 bases aligning to TRBD2. V lost 1 base, J lost 5 bases, and 7 bases stayed unmatched. Germline CDR1 is SGHNT and CDR2 is YENEEA. The CDR3 runs to 16 residues. CDR3 amino acids: CASSLVSGRGDNEQFF. The CDR3 DNA reads TGTGCCAGCAGCTTAGTGAGCGGGAGAGGGGACAATGAGCAGTTCTTC.

The chain uses TRBV19 and TRBJ2-2, with D tentatively TRBD2 (6 bases). The germline CDR1 and CDR2 sequences are LNHDA and SQIVND (reference sequence). Trimming left V 3 bases short and J 4 bases short, with 9 bases between. This CDR3 region has 14 residues. CDR3 protein: CASSIPGGTGELFF. As DNA, the CDR3 is TGTGCCAGTAGTATCCCCGGGGGCACCGGGGAGCTGTTTTTT.

The chain links TRBV30 to TRBJ1-2, with TRBD1 matching over 7 bases. There are 15 residues in the CDR3. The trim removed 4 bases at V and 2 bases at J, leaving 10 bases unmatched. The germline gives CDR1 GTSNPN, CDR2 SVGIG (reference sequence). CDR3 in amino acids: CAWIKDREPNYGYTF. The DNA of the CDR3 is TGTGCCTGGATTAAAGACAGGGAACCGAACTATGGCTACACCTTC.

This clone appeared a single time. The V gene is TRBV29-1, the J gene TRBJ2-7; a possible D gene is TRBD1 (6 bases). CDR1 SQVTM and CDR2 ANQGSEA come from the germline V gene. This CDR3 is 14 amino acids long. V lost 8 bases and J lost 3, with 20 bases in between. This CDR3 reads CSPPGGFWGYEQYV. The DNA for the CDR3 is TGCAGCCCCCCTGGGGGCTTTTGGGGCTACGAGCAGTACGTC.

This chain connects TRBV6-1 to TRBJ1-2, with a tentative D call TRBD1 (5 bases). With 3 bases removed from V and 4 bases from J, the gap between germline ends came to 12 bases. CDR1 is MNHNS and CDR2 is SASEGT in the germline V gene. The CDR3 is 14 amino acids. This chain's CDR3 is CASSDVGPSYGYTF. The CDR3 DNA sequence: TGTGCCAGCAGTGACGTGGGGCCATCCTATGGCTACACCTTC.

The chain combines TRBV13 with TRBJ1-6, with D perhaps matching TRBD1 (5 bases). Trimming took off 4 bases at V and 10 bases at J, with 11 bases between the two ends. The CDR3 consists of 13 residues. Germline CDR1 is PRHDT and CDR2 is FYEKMQ (reference sequence). The CDR3 sequence: CASSSKGWSPLHF. CDR3 DNA sequence: TGTGCCAGCAGCTCGAAGGGGTGGTCACCCCTCCACTTT.

This clone has a handful of counts. The chain combines TRBV6-6 with TRBJ2-1; possibly TRBD2 for D (5 bases). The CDR3 length is 16 residues. Trimming took off 5 bases at V and 0 bases at J, with 14 bases between the two ends. In germline, CDR1 is MNHNY, CDR2 SVGAGI (reference sequence). The CDR3 loop reads CASSRGLIPSYNEQFF. CDR3 coding DNA: TGTGCCAGCAGTCGAGGACTCATTCCCTCCTACAATGAGCAGTTCTTC.

This rearrangement joins TRBV7-9 to TRBJ2-1, with 10 bases aligning to TRBD2. Trimming removed 5 bases from V and 8 bases from J; junction bases left unmatched: 12. Germline V gene sequence: CDR1 SEHNR, CDR2 FQNEAQ (reference sequence). CDR3 length: 16 amino acids. The CDR3, as DNA: TGTGCCAGCAGCATAGGGGCTAGCGGGAGTTCGGATGAGCAGTTCTTC. This sequence encodes CASSIGASGSSDEQFF.

The rearrangement joins TRBV5-3 to TRBJ2-6; unclear D gene. TRBV5-3 is filed as an ORF, its function uncertain. Deletions cut 3 bases from V and 1 base from J, with 20 bases between. The CDR3 totals 19 residues. The CDR3: CARSSPCPRKISGANVLTF. DNA for the CDR3: TGTGCCAGAAGCTCCCCTTGTCCGAGGAAGATATCTGGGGCCAACGTCCTGACTTTC.